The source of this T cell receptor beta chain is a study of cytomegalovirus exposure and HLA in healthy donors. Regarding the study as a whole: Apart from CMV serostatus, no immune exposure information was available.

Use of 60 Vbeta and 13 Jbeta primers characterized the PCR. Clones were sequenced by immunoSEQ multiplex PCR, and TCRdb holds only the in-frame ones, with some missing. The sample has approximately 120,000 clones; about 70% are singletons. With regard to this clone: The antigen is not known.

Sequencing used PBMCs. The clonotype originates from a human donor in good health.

The CDR3 DNA reads TGTGCCAGCAGCCGGTGGGCGGGGGACTACCAAGAGACCCAGTACTTC. Residues: CASSRWAGDYQETQYF. This rearrangement joins TRBV7-9 to TRBJ2-5, with 7 bases lining up with TRBD2. There are 16 residues in the CDR3. V lost 5 bases, J lost 0 bases, and 9 bases stayed unmatched. Germline V gene sequence: CDR1 SEHNR, CDR2 FQNEAQ (reference sequence).